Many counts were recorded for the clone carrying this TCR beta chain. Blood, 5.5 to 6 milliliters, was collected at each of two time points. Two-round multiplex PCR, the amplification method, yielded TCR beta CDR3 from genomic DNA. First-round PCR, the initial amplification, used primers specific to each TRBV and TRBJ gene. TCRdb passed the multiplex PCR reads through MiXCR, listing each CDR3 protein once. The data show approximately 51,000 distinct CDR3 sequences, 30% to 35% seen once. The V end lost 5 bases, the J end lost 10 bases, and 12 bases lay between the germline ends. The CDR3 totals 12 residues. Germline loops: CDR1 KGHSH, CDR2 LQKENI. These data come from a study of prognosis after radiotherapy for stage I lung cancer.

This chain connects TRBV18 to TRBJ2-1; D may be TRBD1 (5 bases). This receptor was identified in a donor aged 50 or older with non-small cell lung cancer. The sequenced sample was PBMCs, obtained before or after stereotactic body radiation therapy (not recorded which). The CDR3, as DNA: TGTGCCAGCTCAACGCAAACAGGCGAGCAGTTCTTC. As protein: CASSTQTGEQFF.